One and the same sample provided the 19 T cell receptor beta chains below, sequenced in a study of T-cell reconstitution after alpha-beta-depleted transplantation in children. Unique molecular identifiers were built into the TCRbeta library. TCRdb reprocessed the PCR reads with MiXCR, giving one entry per CDR3 protein. The sample has about 300,000 distinct CDR3 sequences, about 9.5% seen once. Sample: PBMCs, taken before TCRalphabeta/CD19-depleted stem cell transplant. The receptors come from a boy younger than two with acute myeloid leukemia, due to receive a stem cell transplant.

At least ten counts were recorded for this clonotype. This chain connects TRBV7-2 to TRBJ2-7, with 8 positions matching TRBD1. The CDR3 runs to 15 residues. The germline V gene has CDR1 SGHTA and CDR2 FQGNSA. After removal of 4 bases from V and 3 bases from J, the junction contained 8 bases not matched to a gene. The CDR3 is CASSSMGTGIYEQYF. Here the CDR3 DNA reads TGTGCCAGCAGCTCAATGGGGACAGGAATCTACGAGCAGTACTTC.

This clonotype was picked up many times. The gene calls are TRBV7-2 and TRBJ1-4; a possible D gene is TRBD1 (6 bases). V lost 3 bases and J lost 8, with 10 bases in between. The CDR3 is 13 residues long. Germline values: CDR1 SGHTA, CDR2 FQGNSA. The CDR3 is CASSFGRGEKLFF. The CDR3 region has the DNA TGTGCCAGCAGCTTCGGGAGGGGGGAAAAACTGTTTTTT.

The chain links TRBV5-1 to TRBJ2-7, with no clear D. Trimming stripped 0 bases from V and 3 bases from J, with 13 bases between. The CDR3 spans 15 residues. Germline CDR1 SGHRS, CDR2 YFSETQ. The CDR3 DNA reads as TGCGCCAGCAGCTTGGAATCCTTTTGGGACTACGAGCAGTACTTC. The encoded protein is CASSLESFWDYEQYF. The full variable domain, rest sourced from reference TRBV5-1 and TRBJ2-7, is KAGVTQTPRYLIKTRGQQVTLSCSPISGHRSVSWYQQTPGQGLQFLFEYFSETQRNKGNFPGRFSGRQFSNSRSEMNVSTLELGDSALYLCASSLESFWDYEQYFGPGTRLTVT.

The table lists this clonotype with many counts. The CDR3: CASSPIAGATYNEQFF. CDR3 in DNA: TGCGCCAGCAGCCCCATAGCGGGAGCGACCTACAATGAGCAGTTCTTC. This chain links TRBV4-1 with TRBJ2-1; 9 bases fit TRBD2. The trim removed 4 bases at V and 2 bases at J, leaving 6 bases unmatched. Germline assignment: CDR1 MGHRA and CDR2 YSYEKL. The CDR3 length is 16 residues.

Many counts were recorded for this clonotype. The V and J genes are TRBV12-3 or TRBV12-4 and TRBJ2-2, with D unclear. Between the trimmed V and J ends, which lost 6 bases and 6 bases, there was a span of 11 bases. There are 13 residues in the CDR3. CDR3 sequence reads: CASRPPESGELFF. In nucleotides, the CDR3 is TGTGCCAGCAGGCCCCCGGAGTCCGGGGAGCTGTTTTTT.

This clonotype has a handful of counts. Here the CDR3 DNA reads TGTGCCAGCAGCTTCCCGGGAGGGGAGACAGATACGCAGTATTTT. This encodes CASSFPGGETDTQYF. The chain uses TRBV12-3 or TRBV12-4 and TRBJ2-3, with TRBD2 matching 8 bases. There are 15 residues in the CDR3. Germline trimming cut 6 bases from V and 3 bases from J; bases unmatched to any gene: 8.

This chain links TRBV20-1 with TRBJ2-7; D gene uncertain. The CDR3 consists of 13 residues. The ends were cut back, 6 bases at V and 4 bases at J, with 16 bases in the middle. CDR1 DFQATT and CDR2 SNEGSKA come from the germline V gene (reference sequence). CDR3 protein: CSALRRITYEQYF. The CDR3 bases are TGCAGTGCCCTCCGCCGGATTACTTACGAGCAGTACTTC.

This clonotype was observed at least ten times. The CDR3 protein is CASSLTGIRNEQFF. In nucleotides, the CDR3 is TGTGCCAGCAGCTTAACGGGAATTCGCAATGAGCAGTTCTTC. This chain connects TRBV7-3 to TRBJ2-1, with D unclear. The V gene lost 0 bases and the J gene lost 6 bases, with 9 bases spanning the gap. Germline-derived CDR1 and CDR2 are SGHTA and FQGTGA. CDR3 length: 14 amino acids.

The gene calls are TRBV10-3 and TRBJ2-5; a weak D match, TRBD1 (7 bases). CDR1 is ENHRY, CDR2 SYGVKD, per germline. Trimming took off 4 bases at V and 5 bases at J, with 14 bases between the two ends. CDR3 length equals 14 residues. The CDR3 DNA reads as TGTGCCATCAGTGGGGCAGGGGGGACGGAGACCCAGTACTTC. It yields the protein CAISGAGGTETQYF.

This clonotype was seen many times. The CDR3 DNA reads TGCAGTGCTAGACAAGCTAACTATGGCTACACCTTC. Translation: CSARQANYGYTF. The chain has TRBV20-1 and TRBJ1-2; D gene unclear. Germline CDR1 DFQATT, CDR2 SNEGSKA (reference sequence). The CDR3 extends over 12 amino acids. The germline V and J ends were trimmed by 2 bases and 0 bases, with 4 bases remaining between them.

In this sample, this clonotype turned up many times. This chain links TRBV29-1 with TRBJ2-5; 11 nucleotides align to TRBD2. Per the germline V gene, CDR1 is SQVTM and CDR2 is ANQGSEA. There are 13 residues in the CDR3. J lost 5 bases, V lost 7 bases, and 6 bases had no gene match. In nucleotides, the CDR3 is TGCAGCGGTAGCGGGAGGGCCCGGGAGACCCAGTACTTC. Its protein product is CSGSGRARETQYF.

This clonotype was detected many times. One end of the junction is discordant with germline, which a read error may explain. V gene TRBV5-1 combines with J gene TRBJ1-2; D gene uncertain. Germline lookup yields CDR1 SGHRS and CDR2 YFSETQ. CDR3 length: 12 amino acids. CDR3 region: CASSLRSHGYTF. The CDR3 DNA sequence: TGCGCCAGCAGCTTGAGGAGCCATGGCTACACCTTT. Based on the CDR3 plus reference TRBV5-1 and TRBJ1-2, the full variable domain is KAGVTQTPRYLIKTRGQQVTLSCSPISGHRSVSWYQQTPGQGLQFLFEYFSETQRNKGNFPGRFSGRQFSNSRSEMNVSTLELGDSALYLCASSLRSHGYTFGSGTRLTVV.

The sample holds many counts of this clonotype. This chain links TRBV28 with TRBJ2-3, with D unclear. CDR3 length: 15 residues. CDR1 MDHEN and CDR2 SYDVKM come from the germline V gene. Trimming removed 2 bases at V and 3 bases at J, with 12 bases between. The CDR3 protein is CASSLRRTRTDTQYF. The DNA for the CDR3 is TGTGCCAGCAGTTTACGGAGAACACGGACAGATACGCAGTATTTT.

CDR3 amino acids: CASTTFPSRAGNQPQHF. In DNA form, the CDR3 reads TGTGCCAGCACCACCTTCCCATCCAGGGCGGGCAATCAGCCCCAGCATTTT. V is TRBV28 and J is TRBJ1-5; D is possibly TRBD1 (5 bases). Germline V gene sequence: CDR1 MDHEN, CDR2 SYDVKM. The length of the CDR3 is 17 residues. V lost 7 bases and J lost 2, with 21 bases in between.

The table lists this clonotype with a few counts. The chain couples TRBV12-3 or TRBV12-4 to TRBJ2-6; TRBD1 agrees at 10 bases. Germline trimming cut 6 bases from V and 4 bases from J; bases unmatched to any gene: 6. This CDR3 has 16 residues. The CDR3, as DNA: TGTGCCAGCAGAAGACAGGGGGCGTGGGGGGCCAACGTCCTGACTTTC. Encoded protein: CASRRQGAWGANVLTF.

The chain carries TRBV10-3 and TRBJ2-7; 8 bases match TRBD2. CDR1 is ENHRY, CDR2 SYGVKD, per germline. The CDR3 extends over 16 amino acids. Trimming cost V 0 bases and J 1 base; bases outside gene matches: 5. CDR3 bases: TGTGCCATCAGTGAGTCAACAGCGGGAGAATCCTACGAGCAGTACTTC. Protein: CAISESTAGESYEQYF.

This clonotype came up many times. The chain employs TRBV20-1 and TRBJ2-1; D possibly corresponds to TRBD1 (6 bases). Germline lookup yields CDR1 DFQATT and CDR2 SNEGSKA (reference sequence). The CDR3 length is 13 residues. The V end lost 6 bases, the J end lost 4 bases, and 13 bases lay between the germline ends. CDR3: CSAPGTPYNEQFF. The CDR3, as DNA: TGCAGTGCCCCCGGGACACCTTACAATGAGCAGTTCTTC.

This clonotype turned up a few times. V usage is TRBV7-2 and J usage is TRBJ2-5, with D perhaps assigned TRBD1 or TRBD2 (6 bases each). V shed 6 bases and J shed 4 bases, with 12 bases lying between them. This CDR3 region has 13 residues. Per germline, CDR1 SGHTA and CDR2 FQGNSA. The CDR3 DNA is TGTGCCAGCAGGGGGGCGGGAATAGAGACCCAGTACTTC. Protein product: CASRGAGIETQYF.

This clonotype was counted at least ten times. The chain carries TRBV6-1 and TRBJ1-4; D is ambiguous. V was shortened by 6 bases and J by 0 bases, with 11 bases between the two germline ends. The CDR3 has 15 amino acids. From germline, CDR1 is MNHNS and CDR2 SASEGT. The CDR3 DNA reads TGTGCCAGCAGATTGACGGAGGCAACTAATGAAAAACTGTTTTTT. It translates to CASRLTEATNEKLFF.